These 32 T cell receptor beta chains came from one sample sequenced in a study of blood T cells in healthy people across ages. A J-beta primer mix and a sample-barcoded 5' primer were used in a second PCR of roughly 6 to 12 cycles. Using its own MiXCR run on the 5' RACE reads, TCRdb lists one record per CDR3 protein. The sample has about 680,000 distinct CDR3 sequences, 45% to 50% seen once. Sequenced material: blood. These receptors all stem from a woman aged 55-69 years in good health.

The V and J genes are TRBV3-1 and TRBJ1-2; perhaps TRBD1 as D (6 bases). V lost 1 base to trimming and J lost 4 bases, with 10 bases between them. Per the germline V gene, CDR1 is LGHDT and CDR2 is YNNKEL (reference sequence). CDR3 length: 14 residues. CDR3: CASSQGGGPYGYTF. DNA for the CDR3: TGTGCCAGCAGCCAAGGAGGGGGTCCCTATGGCTACACCTTC.

The chain links TRBV20-1 to TRBJ2-4; the match to TRBD1 covers 7 bases. With 6 bases clipped from V and 0 bases from J, the junction kept 8 bases outside the gene matches. Per the germline V gene, CDR1 is DFQATT and CDR2 is SNEGSKA (reference sequence). There are 15 residues in the CDR3. The CDR3 reads CSALDRERAKNIQYF. DNA of the CDR3: TGCAGTGCCCTCGACAGGGAGAGAGCCAAAAACATTCAGTACTTC.

The chain is built from TRBV7-8 and TRBJ2-7; 11 bases align to TRBD2. CDR1 is SGHVS, CDR2 FQNEAQ, per germline. The CDR3 extends over 15 amino acids. The J segment lost 4 bases and the V segment lost 5 bases, leaving 7 bases of the junction unmatched. The CDR3 DNA sequence: TGTGCCAGCAGCCCCCTAGCGGGAGGTATTTACGAGCAGTACTTC. It is translated as CASSPLAGGIYEQYF.

This chain links TRBV7-3 with TRBJ2-7; possibly TRBD2 for D (7 bases). The CDR3 totals 16 residues. Germline lookup yields CDR1 SGHTA and CDR2 FQGTGA. Trimming removed 2 bases from V and 2 bases from J, with 16 bases in between. CDR3 in amino acids: CASSLYGGLAAYEQYF. The DNA of the CDR3 is TGTGCCAGCAGCTTATACGGGGGGCTAGCGGCCTACGAGCAGTACTTC.

Note on this clonotype: This may stem from a read error, because a much larger clone lies one nucleotide away. The chain uses TRBV2 and TRBJ2-5; no clear D. The CDR3 has 10 amino acids. With 4 bases removed from V and 11 bases from J, the gap between germline ends came to 8 bases. Germline CDR1 SNHLY, CDR2 FYNNEI. The CDR3: CASSGAEQYF. Here the CDR3 DNA reads TGTGCCAGCAGTGGGGCTGAGCAGTACTTC.

This clonotype was observed a handful of times. One junction end disagrees with the germline gene, perhaps due to a read error. The chain couples TRBV6-1 to TRBJ1-5; D unclear. In germline, CDR1 is MNHNS, CDR2 SASEGT. The CDR3 runs 13 residues. CDR3 sequence: CASSEAYYQPQHF. The CDR3 DNA reads as TGTGCCAGCAGCGAAGCCTACTATCAGCCCCAGCATTTT.

This chain connects TRBV20-1 to TRBJ2-4; D is uncertain. The CDR3 has 13 residues. Trimming took off 0 bases at V and 13 bases at J, with 16 bases between the two ends. Looked up from germline, CDR1 is DFQATT and CDR2 is SNEGSKA (reference sequence). The CDR3 spells CSARDPWVEEQYF. DNA of the CDR3: TGCAGTGCTAGAGACCCCTGGGTGGAAGAGCAGTACTTC.

The CDR3 sequence is CASSPFTGFGETQYF. Written as DNA, the CDR3 is TGTGCCAGCAGCCCCTTCACAGGGTTTGGAGAGACCCAGTACTTC. The genes are TRBV6-2 or TRBV6-3 and TRBJ2-5; weak D call: TRBD1 (6 bases). The CDR3 contains 15 residues. Germline CDR1 reads MNHEY; CDR2 reads SVGEGT. V dropped 6 bases and J dropped 4 bases, with 18 bases sitting between them.

The V gene is TRBV7-2, the J gene TRBJ2-7; TRBD2 matches 8 bases. There are 15 residues in the CDR3. Germline CDR1 reads SGHTA; CDR2 reads FQGNSA. Losses at the gene ends were 5 bases for V and 1 base for J; bases not matched to a gene: 7. The CDR3, as DNA: TGTGCCAGCAGCCCCCAGCGGGAGAGATCCTACGAGCAGTACTTC. Translating gives CASSPQRERSYEQYF.

In its sample, this clonotype was seen a few times. The chain links TRBV5-1 to TRBJ2-1; D unresolved. V was cut by 1 base and J by 9 bases, with 11 bases left in between. This CDR3 spans 13 amino acids. Germline lookup yields CDR1 SGHRS and CDR2 YFSETQ. CDR3 residues: CASSLHQDSEQFF. CDR3 sequence (DNA): TGCGCCAGCAGCTTGCACCAAGATAGTGAGCAGTTCTTC.

The chain recombines TRBV15 with TRBJ1-1; D remains unclear. Germline V CDR1 and CDR2: LNHNV, YYDKDF (reference sequence). The V end lost 3 bases, the J end lost 5 bases, and 16 bases lay between the germline ends. CDR3 length equals 15 residues. This chain's CDR3 is CATSRIGGVWTEAFF. The CDR3 region has the DNA TGTGCCACCAGCAGGATAGGCGGGGTATGGACTGAAGCTTTCTTT.

This clonotype was counted many times. The V and J genes are TRBV29-1 and TRBJ2-1; 9 bases map to TRBD2. Germline assignment: CDR1 SQVTM and CDR2 ANQGSEA. CDR3 length equals 13 residues. Germline trimming cut 6 bases from V and 7 bases from J; bases unmatched to any gene: 7. The CDR3 bases are TGCAGCGTGGACGGGACTAGCTGGAATGAGCAGTTCTTC. This gives the protein CSVDGTSWNEQFF.

This clonotype turned up a few times. This sequence joins TRBV14 and TRBJ2-4, with D possibly being TRBD1 (5 bases). The CDR3 sequence is 14 residues long. The V and J ends lost 6 bases and 7 bases respectively, with 16 bases between them. From germline, CDR1 is SGHDN and CDR2 FVKESK. The CDR3 reads CASSPGLAGNIQYF. In DNA form, the CDR3 reads TGTGCCAGCAGTCCAGGGTTGGCTGGCAACATTCAGTACTTC.

This clonotype came up a few times. The V gene is TRBV29-1, the J gene TRBJ2-1, with 7 nucleotides matching TRBD2. CDR3 length: 14 residues. The ends lost 4 bases at V and 5 bases at J; junction bases unmatched: 8. Germline loops: CDR1 SQVTM, CDR2 ANQGSEA. The CDR3 DNA sequence: TGCAGCGTTGGGAGGCAGGGAGGGAACAATGAGCAGTTCTTC. This encodes CSVGRQGGNNEQFF.

This clonotype was counted only a few times. J is TRBJ2-2 and V is TRBV6-6, with 7 nucleotides matching TRBD1. With V trimmed by 4 bases and J by 6 bases, 5 bases remained unmatched. Per the germline V gene, CDR1 is MNHNY and CDR2 is SVGAGI (reference sequence). This CDR3 has 14 residues. This CDR3 reads CASSSQQGSGELFF. The CDR3 nucleotides are TGTGCCAGCAGTTCTCAACAGGGGTCCGGGGAGCTGTTTTTT.

The genes are TRBV27 and TRBJ2-4, with D possibly being TRBD1 (7 bases). The J call may be mistaken, given a closer DNA end match to TRBJ2-7. The germline CDR1 and CDR2 sequences are MNHEY and SMNVEV (reference sequence). The CDR3 has 16 amino acids. The CDR3 DNA sequence: TGTGCCAGCAGGGCCGAACAGGGGACTCTCACCTACGAGCAGTACTTC. It is translated as CASRAEQGTLTYEQYF.

This chain joins TRBV27 and TRBJ1-2; TRBD1 aligns across 7 bases. The CDR3 runs to 18 residues. Looked up from germline, CDR1 is MNHEY and CDR2 is SMNVEV (reference sequence). Germline trimming cut 4 bases from V and 8 bases from J; bases unmatched to any gene: 22. DNA of the CDR3: TGTGCCAGCAGTTCCAGACCACGAATTACCGGGACAGAGGACGGCTACACCTTC. It yields the protein CASSSRPRITGTEDGYTF.

This clonotype occurred a few times. The V call is TRBV27, the J call TRBJ1-6, with D unresolved. Trimming stripped 6 bases from V and 4 bases from J, with 7 bases between. The germline V gene has CDR1 MNHEY and CDR2 SMNVEV (reference sequence). The CDR3 runs 13 residues. CDR3 region: CASRPGYNSPLHF. The DNA for the CDR3 is TGTGCCAGCAGACCGGGGTATAATTCACCCCTCCACTTT.

This chain uses TRBV12-3 or TRBV12-4 with TRBJ2-2, with 7 bases fitting TRBD2. The length of the CDR3 is 16 residues. V lost 8 bases and J lost 4; bases outside the gene matches: 13. Here the CDR3 reads CASQPSSGSPTGELFF. The CDR3 coding sequence is TGTGCCAGCCAGCCCTCTAGCGGTTCCCCCACCGGGGAGCTGTTTTTT.

This clonotype showed up just a few times. The chain employs TRBV28 and TRBJ2-5, with D uncertain. CDR1 MDHEN and CDR2 SYDVKM come from the germline V gene. Trimming removed 6 bases from V and 11 bases from J, with 13 bases in between. The CDR3 has 11 residues. DNA of the CDR3: TGTGCCAGCAGAGATAACAATGAGCAGTACTTC. Translating it yields CASRDNNEQYF. Full variable domain (remainder filled in from reference TRBV28 and TRBJ2-5): DVKVTQSSRYLVKRTGEKVFLECVQDMDHENMFWYRQDPGLGLRLIYFSYDVKMKEKGDIPEGYSVSREKKERFSLILESASTNQTSMYLCASRDNNEQYFGPGTRLLVL.

V and J are TRBV19 and TRBJ2-7; possibly TRBD2 for D (6 bases). This CDR3 is 14 amino acids long. Trimming removed 5 bases at V and 1 base at J, with 12 bases between. Germline V lookup: CDR1 LNHDA, CDR2 SQIVND (reference sequence). The CDR3 DNA reads TGTGCCAGTAGTGGATCTAGCGCATCCTACGAGCAGTACTTC. Encoded protein: CASSGSSASYEQYF.

This chain joins TRBV6-2 or TRBV6-3 and TRBJ2-4, with a tentative D call TRBD2 (5 bases). This CDR3 has 12 residues. V lost 7 bases, J lost 13 bases, and 17 bases lay in between. Looked up from germline, CDR1 is MNHEY and CDR2 is SVGEGT. The CDR3 sequence: CASTSPPGGQYF. The CDR3 nucleotides read TGTGCCAGCACCTCTCCGCCAGGCGGGCAGTACTTC.

The genes are TRBV6-2 or TRBV6-3 and TRBJ1-2; D may be TRBD1 (5 bases). V was trimmed by 4 bases and J by 3 bases, leaving 12 bases between them. CDR3 length: 14 residues. Per the germline V gene, CDR1 is MNHEY and CDR2 is SVGEGT. CDR3 amino acids: CASSSWGTDYGYTF. In nucleotides, the CDR3 is TGTGCCAGCAGTTCATGGGGCACCGACTATGGCTACACCTTC.

This clonotype showed up just a few times. This chain connects TRBV7-9 to TRBJ2-7; possibly TRBD2 for D (6 bases). This CDR3 is built from 15 residues. Germline loops: CDR1 SEHNR, CDR2 FQNEAQ (reference sequence). Trimming cost V 5 bases and J 2 bases, with 16 bases left between them. The CDR3 is CASSRSGEEAYEQYF. The CDR3 nucleotides are TGTGCCAGCAGCCGCAGTGGGGAGGAAGCCTACGAGCAGTACTTC. The complete variable domain, with remaining parts taken from reference TRBV7-9 and TRBJ2-7, reads DTGVSQNPRHKITKRGQNVTFRCDPISEHNRLYWYRQTLGQGPEFLTYFQNEAQLEKSRLLSDRFSAERPKGSFSTLEIQRTEQGDSAMYLCASSRSGEEAYEQYFGPGTRLTVT.

Regarding this clonotype: The junction shows a germline mismatch at one end, possibly a read error. The chain combines TRBV6-2 or TRBV6-3 with TRBJ2-7, with TRBD1 matching over 9 bases. The length of the CDR3 is 15 residues. Germline CDR1 and CDR2: MNHEY and SVGEGT. The CDR3 reads CASSHSGTGSGTQYF. The CDR3 coding sequence is TGTGCCAGCAGTCACTCCGGGACAGGGTCCGGGACCCAGTACTTT.

In this sample, this clonotype turned up a few times. The chain uses TRBV2 and TRBJ1-2, with no clear D. This CDR3 spans 13 amino acids. The V gene's germline CDR1 is SNHLY and CDR2 FYNNEI. V lost 5 bases, J lost 8 bases, and 15 bases lay in between. The CDR3 here is CASSQLLQSGYTF. The CDR3 DNA is TGTGCCAGCAGTCAGCTGCTACAGAGCGGCTACACCTTC.

V and J are TRBV6-5 and TRBJ1-2; the D gene is possibly TRBD1 (5 bases). V lost 8 bases to trimming and J lost 11 bases, with 15 bases between them. This CDR3 spans 11 amino acids. Looked up from germline, CDR1 is MNHEY and CDR2 is SVGAGI. CDR3 sequence: CASGTGRTYTF. The CDR3 nucleotides read TGTGCCAGCGGGACCGGACGCACGTACACCTTC.

V usage is TRBV2 and J usage is TRBJ2-1; perhaps TRBD2 as D (5 bases). Germline CDR1 is SNHLY and CDR2 is FYNNEI. Trimming removed 6 bases at V and 7 bases at J, with 10 bases between. This CDR3 comprises 12 residues. CDR3 protein: CASRNEGNEQFF. The CDR3 DNA sequence: TGTGCCAGCAGAAACGAGGGTAATGAGCAGTTCTTC.

The rearrangement links TRBV5-1 to TRBJ1-2; no clear D gene. The CDR3 spans 14 residues. Trimming left V 4 bases short and J 8 bases short, with 18 bases between. Germline V gene sequence: CDR1 SGHRS, CDR2 YFSETQ. The CDR3 loop reads CASSPDGRPRGYTF. CDR3 coding DNA: TGCGCCAGCAGCCCGGACGGACGGCCGCGGGGCTACACCTTC.

This clonotype was detected a few times. This rearrangement joins TRBV29-1 to TRBJ2-7; D gene ambiguous. Germline CDR1 is SQVTM and CDR2 is ANQGSEA. CDR3 length: 13 amino acids. V was trimmed by 3 bases and J by 4 bases, leaving 13 bases between them. The CDR3 DNA reads TGCAGCGTTGAGGAACAGCTGGGATACGAGCAGTACTTC. Amino acids: CSVEEQLGYEQYF.

The V gene is TRBV5-1, the J gene TRBJ2-3; maybe TRBD2 (6 bases). There are 14 residues in the CDR3. The V gene's germline CDR1 is SGHRS and CDR2 YFSETQ. Trimming removed 5 bases at V and 3 bases at J, with 13 bases between. CDR3 sequence (DNA): TGCGCCAGCAGGCGGGGAATAGAGACAGATACGCAGTATTTT. Translated: CASRRGIETDTQYF.

This chain joins TRBV3-1 and TRBJ2-1; 9 bases map to TRBD2. This CDR3 contains 15 residues. Germline V gene lookup returns CDR1 LGHDT and CDR2 YNNKEL (reference sequence). V gave up 2 bases and J gave up 8 bases; unmatched junction bases: 7. The CDR3 coding sequence is TGTGCCAGCAGCCAATTTCGCGCGGGAGGGGATGAGCAGTTCTTC. It encodes CASSQFRAGGDEQFF.